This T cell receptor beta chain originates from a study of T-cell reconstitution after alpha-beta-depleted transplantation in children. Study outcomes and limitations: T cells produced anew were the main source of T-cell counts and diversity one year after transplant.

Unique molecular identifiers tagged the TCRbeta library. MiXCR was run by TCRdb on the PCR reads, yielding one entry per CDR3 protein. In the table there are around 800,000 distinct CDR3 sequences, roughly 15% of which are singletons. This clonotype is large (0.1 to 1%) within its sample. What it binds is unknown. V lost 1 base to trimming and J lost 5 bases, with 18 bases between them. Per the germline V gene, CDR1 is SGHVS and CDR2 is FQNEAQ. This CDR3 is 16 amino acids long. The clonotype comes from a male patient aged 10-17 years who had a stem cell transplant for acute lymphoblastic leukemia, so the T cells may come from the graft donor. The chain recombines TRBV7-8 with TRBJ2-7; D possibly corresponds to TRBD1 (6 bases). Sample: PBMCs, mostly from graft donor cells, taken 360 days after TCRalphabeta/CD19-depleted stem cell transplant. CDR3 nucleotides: TGTGCCAGCAGCTTAGGGTCAAGGGGGTTCGCGGACGAGCAGTACTTC. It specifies CASSLGSRGFADEQYF.